A few counts support the clone carrying this T cell receptor (beta chain). Antigen unknown. The data stem from a study of human T cells and chemical hapten exposure. Findings and limits, study-wide: The number of TCRs above 1 in 1000 frequency did not change after DPC sensitization.

TCRdb re-called the RACE reads with MiXCR, one entry per CDR3 protein. The sample shows 250,000 to 300,000 distinct CDR3 sequences, 7.5% to 8% of them seen only once. The time point was: pre-sensitization, week 0. As to treatment: therapeutic diphenylcyclopropenone sensitization with weekly scalp DPC. The source was whole blood, collected in connection with sensitization to the hapten diphenylcyclopropenone (DPC). The clonotype originates from a man aged 18 to 29 with alopecia areata. Some clones in this sample may be carry-over from other donors' samples.

The CDR3 reads CASSSPVTGGTEAFF. The DNA for the CDR3 is TGTGCCAGCAGTTCCCCCGTGACAGGGGGCACTGAAGCTTTCTTT. This chain joins TRBV28 and TRBJ1-1; 9 nucleotides match TRBD1. V shed 4 bases and J 4 bases; nucleotides not matched to a gene: 7. Germline V gene data show CDR1 as MDHEN and CDR2 as SYDVKM. This CDR3 has 15 residues.